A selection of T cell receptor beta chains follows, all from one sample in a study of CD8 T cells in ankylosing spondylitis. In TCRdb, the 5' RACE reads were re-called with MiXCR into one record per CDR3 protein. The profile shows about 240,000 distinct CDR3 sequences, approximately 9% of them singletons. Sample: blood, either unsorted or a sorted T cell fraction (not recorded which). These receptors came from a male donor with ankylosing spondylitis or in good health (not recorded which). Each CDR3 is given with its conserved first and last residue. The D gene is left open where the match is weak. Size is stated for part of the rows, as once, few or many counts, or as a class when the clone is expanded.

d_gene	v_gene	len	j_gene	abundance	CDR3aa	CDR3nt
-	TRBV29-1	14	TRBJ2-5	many	CSVEATGRSETQYF	TGCAGCGTTGAAGCTACAGGGAGGAGTGAGACCCAGTACTTC
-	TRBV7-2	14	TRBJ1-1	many	CASSPDQGLTEAFF	TGTGCCAGCAGCCCAGATCAGGGACTCACTGAAGCTTTCTTT
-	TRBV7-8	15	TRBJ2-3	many	CASSLDLTSTDTQYF	TGTGCCAGCAGCTTAGACCTCACTAGCACAGATACGCAGTATTTT
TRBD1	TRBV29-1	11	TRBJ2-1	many	CSGGRQGSQFF	TGCAGCGGGGGCCGACAGGGTAGTCAGTTCTTC
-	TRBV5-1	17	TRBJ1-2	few	CASSLAGVGRDNYGYTF	TGCGCCAGCAGCTTGGCCGGAGTGGGCAGGGACAACTATGGCTACACCTTC
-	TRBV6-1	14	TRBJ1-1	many	CASRALQENTEAFF	TGTGCCAGCAGGGCCCTACAGGAGAACACTGAAGCTTTCTTT
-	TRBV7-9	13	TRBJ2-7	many	CASSLSPNYEQYF	TGTGCCAGCAGCTTATCCCCTAACTACGAGCAGTACTTC
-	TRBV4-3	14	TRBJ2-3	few	CASSQDGGRDTQYF	TGCGCCAGCAGCCAAGATGGAGGGCGGGATACGCAGTATTTT
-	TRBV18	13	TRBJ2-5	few	CASSQGIKETQYF	TGTGCCAGCTCACAGGGTATAAAAGAGACCCAGTACTTC
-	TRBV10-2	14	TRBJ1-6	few	CASIEEGVGSPLHF	TGCGCCAGCATTGAAGAGGGGGTAGGTTCACCCCTCCACTTT
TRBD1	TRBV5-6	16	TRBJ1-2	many	CASSRGQGGRAYGYTF	TGTGCCAGCAGCCGCGGACAGGGAGGTAGGGCCTATGGCTACACCTTC
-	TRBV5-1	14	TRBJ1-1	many	CASSLEAMNTEAFF	TGCGCCAGCAGCTTGGAGGCCATGAACACTGAAGCTTTCTTT
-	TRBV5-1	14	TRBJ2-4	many	CASSLGGTENIQYF	TGCGCCAGCAGCTTGGGAGGGACTGAAAACATTCAGTACTTC
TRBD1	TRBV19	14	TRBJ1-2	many	CASSHRGSDGGYTF	TGTGCCAGTAGCCACAGGGGCTCAGATGGGGGCTACACCTTC
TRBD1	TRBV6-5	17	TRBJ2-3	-	CASSYAGTGGSTDTQYF	TGTGCCAGCAGTTACGCCGGGACAGGGGGTAGCACAGATACGCAGTATTTT
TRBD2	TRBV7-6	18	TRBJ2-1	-	CASSPGLAGTTSYNEQFF	TGTGCCAGCAGCCCCGGACTAGCGGGGACCACGTCCTACAATGAGCAGTTCTTC
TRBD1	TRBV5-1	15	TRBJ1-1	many	CASSSRDRGFPEAFF	TGCGCCAGCAGCTCCCGGGACAGGGGCTTCCCTGAAGCTTTCTTT
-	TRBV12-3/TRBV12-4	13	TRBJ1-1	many	CASAGTWATEAFF	TGTGCCAGCGCCGGGACATGGGCCACTGAAGCTTTCTTT
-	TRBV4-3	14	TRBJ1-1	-	CASSQDTANTEAFF	TGCGCCAGCAGCCAAGATACAGCGAACACTGAAGCTTTCTTT
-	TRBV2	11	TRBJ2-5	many	CASTSQETQYF	TGTGCCAGCACTTCCCAAGAGACCCAGTACTTC
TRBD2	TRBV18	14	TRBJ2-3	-	CASSPSTSGDTQYF	TGTGCCAGCTCACCTTCGACTAGCGGAGATACGCAGTATTTT
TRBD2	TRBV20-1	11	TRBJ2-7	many	CSASGRREQYF	TGCAGTGCTAGCGGGAGGCGCGAGCAGTACTTC
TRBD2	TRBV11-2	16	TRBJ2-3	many	CASSLVWGGEDNTQYF	TGTGCCAGCAGCTTAGTCTGGGGAGGGGAGGATAATACGCAGTATTTT
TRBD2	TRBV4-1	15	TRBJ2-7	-	CASSLRTSGSNEQYF	TGCGCCAGCAGCCTGCGGACTAGCGGGAGCAACGAGCAGTACTTC
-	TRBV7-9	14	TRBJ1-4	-	CASSPVGVDEKLFF	TGTGCCAGCAGCCCCGTGGGAGTCGATGAAAAACTGTTTTTT
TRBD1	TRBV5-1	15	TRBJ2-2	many	CASTLTGAASGELFF	TGCGCCAGCACGCTGACAGGGGCCGCGTCCGGGGAGCTGTTTTTT
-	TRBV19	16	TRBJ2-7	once	CASSWSQSTTSYEQYF	TGTGCCAGTAGTTGGAGCCAATCGACAACTTCCTACGAGCAGTACTTC
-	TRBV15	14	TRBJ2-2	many	CATSRDRVAGELFF	TGTGCCACCAGCAGAGATCGAGTCGCCGGGGAGCTGTTTTTT
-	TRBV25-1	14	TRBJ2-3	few	CASSETENTDTQYF	TGTGCCAGCAGTGAAACCGAAAACACAGATACGCAGTATTTT
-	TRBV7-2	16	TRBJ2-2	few	CASSEGRGMGSGELFF	TGTGCCAGCAGCGAGGGCCGAGGAATGGGCTCCGGGGAGCTGTTTTTT
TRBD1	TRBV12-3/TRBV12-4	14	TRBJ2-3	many	CASSRSGGPDTQYF	TGTGCCAGCAGCCGATCAGGGGGCCCAGATACGCAGTATTTT
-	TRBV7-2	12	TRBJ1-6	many	CASSYPPSPLHF	TGTGCCAGCAGCTACCCCCCCTCACCCCTCCACTTT
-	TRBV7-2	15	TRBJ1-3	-	CASSLEGLAGNTIYF	TGTGCCAGCAGCTTAGAGGGGCTAGCTGGAAACACCATATATTTT
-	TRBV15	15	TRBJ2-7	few	CATSRDVNRVYEQYF	TGTGCCACCAGCAGAGATGTCAACAGGGTCTACGAGCAGTACTTC
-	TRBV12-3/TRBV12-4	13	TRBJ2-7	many	CASSLAVDYEQYF	TGTGCCAGCAGTTTAGCGGTAGACTACGAGCAGTACTTC
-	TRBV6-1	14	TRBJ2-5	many	CASSPDSLGETQYF	TGTGCCAGCAGTCCCGACAGTTTGGGAGAGACCCAGTACTTC
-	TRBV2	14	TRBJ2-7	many	CASRPQGARGEQYF	TGTGCCAGCAGACCCCAGGGGGCGCGGGGGGAGCAGTACTTC
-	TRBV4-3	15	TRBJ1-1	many	CASSQDGTPNTEAFF	TGCGCCAGCAGCCAAGACGGAACCCCAAACACTGAAGCTTTCTTT
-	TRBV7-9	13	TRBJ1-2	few	CASTLGALYGYTF	TGTGCCAGCACCTTGGGGGCCCTCTATGGCTACACCTTC
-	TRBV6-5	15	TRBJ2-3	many	CASSYEGIRTDTQYF	TGTGCCAGCAGTTACGAAGGAATTCGTACAGATACGCAGTATTTT
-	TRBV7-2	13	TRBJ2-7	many	CASSLEGGYEQYF	TGTGCCAGCAGCCTCGAGGGGGGATACGAGCAGTACTTC
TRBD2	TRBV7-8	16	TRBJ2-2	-	CASGLSKAGGTGELFF	TGTGCCAGCGGCCTGAGTAAAGCGGGGGGGACCGGGGAGCTGTTTTTT
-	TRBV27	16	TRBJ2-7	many	CASSPSFGGRTYEQYF	TGTGCCAGCAGTCCCTCTTTCGGGGGAAGGACCTACGAGCAGTACTTC
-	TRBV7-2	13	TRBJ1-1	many	CASSLDRNTEAFF	TGTGCCAGCAGCTTAGACAGGAACACTGAAGCTTTCTTT
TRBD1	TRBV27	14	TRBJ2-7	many	CASSLWQGEDEQYF	TGTGCCAGCAGTTTATGGCAGGGGGAAGACGAGCAGTACTTC
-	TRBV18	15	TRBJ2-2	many	CASSPVPGDTGELFF	TGTGCCAGCTCACCAGTTCCAGGGGACACCGGGGAGCTGTTTTTT
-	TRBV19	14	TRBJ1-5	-	CASSTRQFLGPQHF	TGTGCCAGTAGTACACGACAGTTCCTGGGGCCCCAGCATTTT
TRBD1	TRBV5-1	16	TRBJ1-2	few	CASSQDGTGVYYGYTF	TGCGCCAGCAGCCAAGACGGGACAGGGGTTTACTATGGCTACACCTTC
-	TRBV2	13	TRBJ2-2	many	CASSEQGAGELFF	TGTGCCAGCAGTGAACAGGGCGCCGGGGAGCTGTTTTTT
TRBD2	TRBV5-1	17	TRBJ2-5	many	CASSLVGLADGGETQYF	TGCGCCAGCAGCTTGGTAGGACTAGCGGACGGGGGCGAGACCCAGTACTTC
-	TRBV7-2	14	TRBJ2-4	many	CASSLPMKGNIQYF	TGTGCCAGCAGCCTCCCCATGAAGGGAAACATTCAGTACTTC
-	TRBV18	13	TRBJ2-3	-	CASSPGATDTQYF	TGTGCCAGCTCACCGGGAGCCACAGATACGCAGTATTTT
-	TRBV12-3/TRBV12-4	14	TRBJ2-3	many	CASNLGGQTDTQYF	TGTGCCAGCAACCTGGGGGGCCAAACAGATACGCAGTATTTT
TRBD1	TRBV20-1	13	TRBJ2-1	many	CSARGTGINEQFF	TGCAGTGCTAGGGGGACAGGAATCAATGAGCAGTTCTTC
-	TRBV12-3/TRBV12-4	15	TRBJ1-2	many	CASRGREGRHSGYTF	TGTGCCAGCAGGGGACGGGAGGGGAGACACTCTGGCTACACCTTC